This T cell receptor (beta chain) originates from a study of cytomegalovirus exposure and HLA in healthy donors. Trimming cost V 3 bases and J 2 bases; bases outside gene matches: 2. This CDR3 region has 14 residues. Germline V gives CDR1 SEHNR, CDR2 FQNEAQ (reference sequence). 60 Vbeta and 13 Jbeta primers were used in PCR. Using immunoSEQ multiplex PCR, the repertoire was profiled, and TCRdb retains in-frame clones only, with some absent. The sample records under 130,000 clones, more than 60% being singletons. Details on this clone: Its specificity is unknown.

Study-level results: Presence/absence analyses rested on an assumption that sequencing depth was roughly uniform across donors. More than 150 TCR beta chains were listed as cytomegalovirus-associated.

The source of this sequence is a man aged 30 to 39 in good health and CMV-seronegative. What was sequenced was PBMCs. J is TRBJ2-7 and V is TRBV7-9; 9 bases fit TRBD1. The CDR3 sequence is CASSLDRGPYEQYF. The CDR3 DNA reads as TGTGCCAGCAGCTTGGACAGGGGTCCCTACGAGCAGTACTTC.